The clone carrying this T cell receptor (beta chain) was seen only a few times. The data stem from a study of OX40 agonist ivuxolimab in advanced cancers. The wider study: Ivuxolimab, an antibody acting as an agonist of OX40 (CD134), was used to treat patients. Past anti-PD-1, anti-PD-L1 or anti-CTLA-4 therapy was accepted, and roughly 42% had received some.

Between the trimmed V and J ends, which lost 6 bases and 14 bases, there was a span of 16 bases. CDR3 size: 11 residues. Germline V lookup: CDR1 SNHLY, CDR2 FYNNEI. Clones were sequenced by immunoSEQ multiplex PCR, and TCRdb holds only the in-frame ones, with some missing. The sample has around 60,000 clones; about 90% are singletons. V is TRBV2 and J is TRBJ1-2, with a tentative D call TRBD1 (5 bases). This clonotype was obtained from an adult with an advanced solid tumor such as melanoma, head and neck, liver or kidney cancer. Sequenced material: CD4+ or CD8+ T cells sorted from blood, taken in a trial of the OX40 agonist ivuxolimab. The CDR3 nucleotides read TGTGCCAGCAGCACCTTCAGGGAGAGTACCTTC. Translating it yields CASSTFRESTF.